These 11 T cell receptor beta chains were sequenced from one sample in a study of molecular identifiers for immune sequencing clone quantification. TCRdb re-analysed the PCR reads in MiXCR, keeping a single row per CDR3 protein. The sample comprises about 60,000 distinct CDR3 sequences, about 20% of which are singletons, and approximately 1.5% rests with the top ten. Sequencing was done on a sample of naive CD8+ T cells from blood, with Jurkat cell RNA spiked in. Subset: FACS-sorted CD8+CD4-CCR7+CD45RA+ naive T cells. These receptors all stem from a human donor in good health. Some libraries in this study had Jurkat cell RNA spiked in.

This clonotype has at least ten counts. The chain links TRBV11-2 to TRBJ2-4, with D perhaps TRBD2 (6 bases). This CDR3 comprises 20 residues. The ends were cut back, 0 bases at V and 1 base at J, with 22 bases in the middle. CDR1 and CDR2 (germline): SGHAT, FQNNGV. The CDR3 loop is CASSLDGAWGELIAKNIQYF. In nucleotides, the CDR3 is TGTGCCAGCAGCTTAGATGGGGCCTGGGGGGAGTTGATCGCCAAAAACATTCAGTACTTC.

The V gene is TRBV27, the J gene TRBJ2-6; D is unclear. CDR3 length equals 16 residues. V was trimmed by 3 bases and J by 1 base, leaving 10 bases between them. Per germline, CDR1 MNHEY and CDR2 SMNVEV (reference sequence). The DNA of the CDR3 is TGTGCCAGCAGTTTCACGGATGTTTCTGGGGCCAACGTCCTGACTTTC. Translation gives CASSFTDVSGANVLTF. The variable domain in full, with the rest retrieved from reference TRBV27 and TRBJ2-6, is EAQVTQNPRYLITVTGKKLTVTCSQNMNHEYMSWYRQDPGLGLRQIYYSMNVEVTDKGDVPEGYKVSRKEKRNFPLILESPSPNQTSLYFCASSFTDVSGANVLTFGAGSRLTVL.

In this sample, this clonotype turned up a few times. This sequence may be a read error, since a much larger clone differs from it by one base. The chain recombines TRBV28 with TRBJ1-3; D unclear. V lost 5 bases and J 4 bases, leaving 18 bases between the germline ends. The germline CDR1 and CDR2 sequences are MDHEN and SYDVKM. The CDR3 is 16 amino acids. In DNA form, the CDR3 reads TGTGCCAGCAGTCCCCACGGGTTTAGTGAGGGAAACACCATATATTTT. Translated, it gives CASSPHGFSEGNTIYF.

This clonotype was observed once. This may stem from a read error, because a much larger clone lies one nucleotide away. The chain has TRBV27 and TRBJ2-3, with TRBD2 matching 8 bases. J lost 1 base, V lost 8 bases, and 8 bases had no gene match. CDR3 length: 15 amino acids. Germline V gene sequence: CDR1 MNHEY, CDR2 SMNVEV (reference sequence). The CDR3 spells CASAPYSGGTDTQYF. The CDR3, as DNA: TGTGCCAGCGCCCCATATAGCGGGGGCACAGATACGCAGTATTTT.

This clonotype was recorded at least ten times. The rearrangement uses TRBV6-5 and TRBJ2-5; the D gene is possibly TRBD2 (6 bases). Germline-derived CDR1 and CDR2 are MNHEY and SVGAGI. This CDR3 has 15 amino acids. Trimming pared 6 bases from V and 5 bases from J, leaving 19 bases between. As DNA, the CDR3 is TGTGCCAGCAGAAGAGCGGGCCCGGGACGGGAGACCCAGTACTTC. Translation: CASRRAGPGRETQYF.

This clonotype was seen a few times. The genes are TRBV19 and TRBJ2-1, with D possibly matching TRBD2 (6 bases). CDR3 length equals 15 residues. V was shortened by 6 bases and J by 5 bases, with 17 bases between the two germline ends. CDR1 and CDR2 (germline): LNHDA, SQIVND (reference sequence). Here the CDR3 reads CASRLNFRENNEQFF. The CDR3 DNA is TGTGCCAGTAGACTTAATTTCCGGGAGAACAATGAGCAGTTCTTC.

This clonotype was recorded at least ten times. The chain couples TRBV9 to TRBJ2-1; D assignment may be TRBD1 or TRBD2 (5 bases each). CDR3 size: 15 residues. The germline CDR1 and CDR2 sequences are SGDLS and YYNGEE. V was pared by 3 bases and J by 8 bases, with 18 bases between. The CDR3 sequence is CASSGWGRLLDEQFF. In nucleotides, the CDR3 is TGTGCCAGCAGCGGGTGGGGGAGACTATTGGATGAGCAGTTCTTC. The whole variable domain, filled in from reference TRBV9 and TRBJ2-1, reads DSGVTQTPKHLITATGQRVTLRCSPRSGDLSVYWYQQSLDQGLQFLIQYYNGEERAKGNILERFSAQQFPDLHSELNLSSLELGDSALYFCASSGWGRLLDEQFFGPGTRLTVL.

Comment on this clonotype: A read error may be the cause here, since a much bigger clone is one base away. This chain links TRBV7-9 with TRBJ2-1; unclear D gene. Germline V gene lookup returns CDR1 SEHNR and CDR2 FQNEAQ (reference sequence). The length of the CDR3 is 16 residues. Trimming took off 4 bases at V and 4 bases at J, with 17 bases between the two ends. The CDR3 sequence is CASSSQKPHTYNEQFF. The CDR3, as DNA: TGTGCCAGCAGCTCCCAGAAACCCCACACTTACAATGAGCAGTTCTTC. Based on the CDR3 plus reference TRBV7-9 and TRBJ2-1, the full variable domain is DTGVSQNPRHKITKRGQNVTFRCDPISEHNRLYWYRQTLGQGPEFLTYFQNEAQLEKSRLLSDRFSAERPKGSFSTLEIQRTEQGDSAMYLCASSSQKPHTYNEQFFGPGTRLTVL.

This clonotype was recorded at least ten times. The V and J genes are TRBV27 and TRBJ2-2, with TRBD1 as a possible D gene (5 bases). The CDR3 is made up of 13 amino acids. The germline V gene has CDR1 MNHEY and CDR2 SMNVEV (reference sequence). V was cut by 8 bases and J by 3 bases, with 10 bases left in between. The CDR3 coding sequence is TGTGCCAGCCAGGGCCTTTACACCGGGGAGCTGTTTTTT. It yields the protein CASQGLYTGELFF.

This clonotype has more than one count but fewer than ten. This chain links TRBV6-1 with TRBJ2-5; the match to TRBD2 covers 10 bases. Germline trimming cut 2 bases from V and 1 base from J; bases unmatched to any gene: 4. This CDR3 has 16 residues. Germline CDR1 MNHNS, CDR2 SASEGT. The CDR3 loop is CASSELVAGGQETQYF. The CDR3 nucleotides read TGTGCCAGCAGTGAATTGGTAGCGGGAGGCCAAGAGACCCAGTACTTC.

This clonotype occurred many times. The CDR3 reads CASSLGNPETQYF. Here the CDR3 DNA reads TGTGCCAGCAGCTTGGGTAATCCCGAGACCCAGTACTTC. V is TRBV5-6 and J is TRBJ2-5; the D is unclear. Germline CDR1 SGHDT, CDR2 YYEEEE. The germline V and J ends were trimmed by 0 bases and 5 bases, with 8 bases remaining between them. The CDR3 extends over 13 amino acids.